The rows below give T cell receptor beta chains drawn from one sample of a study of monozygotic twins with inflammatory bowel disease. One entry per CDR3 protein, without DNA, is what TCRdb gives after re-calling the 5' RACE reads. The sample totals 350,000 to 400,000 distinct CDR3 sequences. Sequenced input: blood. Receptors were obtained from a human donor with ulcerative colitis or Crohn's disease, or a healthy co-twin of an affected twin (not recorded which). Each CDR3 is given with its conserved first and last residue.

v_call,j_call,cdr3_aa
TRBV7-9,TRBJ2-3,CASSFRKSTDTQYF
TRBV12-3/TRBV12-4,TRBJ2-5,CASSLASTETQYF
TRBV6-5,TRBJ1-2,CASSYRTNYGYTF
TRBV10-3,TRBJ2-7,CAISDRGSAYEQYF
TRBV7-8,TRBJ2-7,CASSMGRDRPEQYF
TRBV12-3/TRBV12-4,TRBJ2-3,CASSFHPLGSDTQYF
TRBV5-4,TRBJ2-2,CASSLEASPGELFF
TRBV7-3,TRBJ2-7,CASSFRGREQYF
TRBV6-2/TRBV6-3,TRBJ2-2,CASSYLAGGPNTGELFF
TRBV25-1,TRBJ1-1,CASSEGILKNTEAFF
TRBV18,TRBJ1-3,CASAGGGSGNTIYF
TRBV4-2,TRBJ1-2,CASSQEGTGATAYGYTF
TRBV6-5,TRBJ2-1,CASRNSGTSGNEQFF
TRBV7-8,TRBJ1-1,CASSLPPRQGAGTEAFF
TRBV27,TRBJ2-1,CASSPLTYNEQFF
TRBV15,TRBJ2-5,CATSSLGGETQYF
TRBV11-1,TRBJ2-1,CASSSQGYSYNEQFF
TRBV4-3,TRBJ2-5,CASSQGLGLAEETQYF
TRBV11-2,TRBJ1-1,CASSPWGGLTEAFF
TRBV4-3,TRBJ2-7,CASSQDLAGTESSYEQYF
TRBV7-2,TRBJ2-1,CASSLAASIYNEQFF
TRBV6-1,TRBJ2-7,CASQRGGSSYEQYF
TRBV2,TRBJ2-5,CASSDRTGYQETQYF
TRBV18,TRBJ2-6,CASSPLLGPGANVLTF
TRBV25-1,TRBJ2-3,CASSRNQGATDTQYF
TRBV28,TRBJ2-7,CASRTPGGAYEQYF
TRBV9,TRBJ2-1,CASSENRGPSYNEQFF
TRBV5-1,TRBJ2-1,CASSLVRGDPSYNEQFF
TRBV20-1,TRBJ1-1,CSAPADNTEAFF
TRBV7-3,TRBJ2-7,CASSLNGGSSYEQYF
TRBV4-1,TRBJ2-3,CASSQRTGAFTDTQYF
TRBV29-1,TRBJ2-1,CSATGGYYNEQFF
TRBV12-3/TRBV12-4,TRBJ2-2,CASSLGGGIRNLPSTGELFF
TRBV6-1,TRBJ2-1,CASSPTTGTGITGEQFF
TRBV20-1,TRBJ1-5,CSARDYQPQHF
TRBV5-1,TRBJ1-1,CASSLDWTGGGEAFF
TRBV7-2,TRBJ2-1,CASIGEAGEQFF
TRBV4-3,TRBJ2-3,CASSQEGQGAGDTQYF
TRBV6-2/TRBV6-3,TRBJ2-2,CASSYSRGGSGELFF
TRBV5-1,TRBJ2-1,CASSLERGNEQFF
TRBV12-3/TRBV12-4,TRBJ2-3,CASSFTLDAGGANTQYF
TRBV6-2/TRBV6-3,TRBJ2-5,CASSYSPAQETQYF
TRBV5-4,TRBJ2-1,CASSLPLGGGGTSYNEQFF
TRBV5-1,TRBJ1-5,CASSLTTGASNQPQHF
TRBV10-3,TRBJ2-7,CAMRLAESYEQYF
TRBV6-1,TRBJ1-1,CASSEVTAGAGTEAFF
TRBV19,TRBJ2-7,CATATGTILYEQYF
TRBV10-2,TRBJ1-5,CASSRLGQSGGYSNQPQHF
TRBV29-1,TRBJ2-3,CSVERGVKTDTQYF
TRBV10-3,TRBJ2-1,CAISEGQGSYNEQFF
TRBV7-9,TRBJ2-1,CASSFLDRNNEQFF
TRBV12-3/TRBV12-4,TRBJ1-1,CASIGTGVTEAFF
TRBV5-1,TRBJ2-2,CASSWTTANTGELFF
TRBV5-5,TRBJ1-2,CASSLDGQGYGYTF
TRBV7-6,TRBJ2-5,CASSLGSSRVETQYF
TRBV2,TRBJ1-5,CASRQDSNQPQHF
TRBV5-1,TRBJ2-5,CASVSGTGDKTQYF
TRBV5-1,TRBJ2-5,CASSRPGTLKETQYF
TRBV7-8,TRBJ1-5,CASSFGRQGANQPQHF
TRBV20-1,TRBJ2-1,CSARGASGASYNEQFF